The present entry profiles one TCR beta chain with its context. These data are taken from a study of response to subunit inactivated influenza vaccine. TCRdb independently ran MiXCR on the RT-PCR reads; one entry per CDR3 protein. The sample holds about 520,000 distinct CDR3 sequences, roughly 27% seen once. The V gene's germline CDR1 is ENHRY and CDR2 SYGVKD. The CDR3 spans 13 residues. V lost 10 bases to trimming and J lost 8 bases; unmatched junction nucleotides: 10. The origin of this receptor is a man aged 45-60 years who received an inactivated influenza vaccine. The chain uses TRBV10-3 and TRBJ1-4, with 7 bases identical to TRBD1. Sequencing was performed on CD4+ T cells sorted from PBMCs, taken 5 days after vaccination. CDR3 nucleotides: TGTGCCAGGGAAGGGGGCGCAGGGGAAAAACTGTTTTTT. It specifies CAREGGAGEKLFF.